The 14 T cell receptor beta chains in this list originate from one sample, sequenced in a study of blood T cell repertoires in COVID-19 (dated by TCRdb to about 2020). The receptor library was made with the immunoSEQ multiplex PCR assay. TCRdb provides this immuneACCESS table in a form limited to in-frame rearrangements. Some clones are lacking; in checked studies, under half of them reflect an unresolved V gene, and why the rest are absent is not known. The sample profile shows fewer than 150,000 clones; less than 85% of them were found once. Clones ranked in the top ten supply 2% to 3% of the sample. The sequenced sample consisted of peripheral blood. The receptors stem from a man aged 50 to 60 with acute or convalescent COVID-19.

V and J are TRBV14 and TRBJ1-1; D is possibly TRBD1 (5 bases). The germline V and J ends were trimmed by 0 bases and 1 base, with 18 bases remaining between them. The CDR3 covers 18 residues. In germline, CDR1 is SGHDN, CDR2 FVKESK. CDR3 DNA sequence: TGTGCCAGCAGCCAAGATTGGGGCTCGGAGGGTGGGAACACTGAAGCTTTCTTT. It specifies CASSQDWGSEGGNTEAFF.

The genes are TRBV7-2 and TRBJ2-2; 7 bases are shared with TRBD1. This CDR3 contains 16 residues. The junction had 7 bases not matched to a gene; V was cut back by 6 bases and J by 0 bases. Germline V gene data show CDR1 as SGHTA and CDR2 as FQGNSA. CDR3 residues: CASSYTGTANTGELFF. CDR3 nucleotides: TGTGCCAGCAGTTATACCGGGACAGCGAACACCGGGGAGCTGTTTTTT.

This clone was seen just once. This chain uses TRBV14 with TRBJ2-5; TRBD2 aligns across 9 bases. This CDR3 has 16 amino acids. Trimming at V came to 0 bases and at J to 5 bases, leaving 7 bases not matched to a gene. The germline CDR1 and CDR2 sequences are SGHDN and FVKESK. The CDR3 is CASSQDISGRRETQYF. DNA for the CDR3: TGTGCCAGCAGCCAAGACATTAGCGGGAGAAGGGAGACCCAGTACTTC.

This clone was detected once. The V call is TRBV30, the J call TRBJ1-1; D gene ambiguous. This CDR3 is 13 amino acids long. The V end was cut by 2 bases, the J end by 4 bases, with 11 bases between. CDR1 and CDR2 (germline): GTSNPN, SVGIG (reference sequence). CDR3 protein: CAWSRSGATEAFF. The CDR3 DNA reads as TGTGCCTGGAGTCGATCGGGAGCCACTGAAGCTTTCTTT.

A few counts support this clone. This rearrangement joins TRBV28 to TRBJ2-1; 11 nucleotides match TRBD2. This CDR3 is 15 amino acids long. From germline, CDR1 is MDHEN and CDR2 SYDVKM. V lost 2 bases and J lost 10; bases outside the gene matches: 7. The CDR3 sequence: CASSLQLAGVGEQFF. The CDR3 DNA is TGTGCCAGCAGTTTACAACTAGCGGGAGTAGGCGAGCAGTTCTTC.

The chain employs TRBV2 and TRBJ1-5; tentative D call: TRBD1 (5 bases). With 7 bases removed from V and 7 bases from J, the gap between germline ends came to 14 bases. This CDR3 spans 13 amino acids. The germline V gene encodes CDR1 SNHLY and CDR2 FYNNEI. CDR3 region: CASIWQEGQPQHF. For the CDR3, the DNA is TGTGCCAGCATTTGGCAGGAGGGGCAGCCCCAGCATTTT.

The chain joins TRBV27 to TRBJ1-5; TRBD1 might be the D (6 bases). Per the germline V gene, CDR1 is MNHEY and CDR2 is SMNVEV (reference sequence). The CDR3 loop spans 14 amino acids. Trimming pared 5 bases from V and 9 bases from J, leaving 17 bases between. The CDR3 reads CASSLQGRGWPQHF. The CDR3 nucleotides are TGTGCCAGCAGTCTACAGGGAAGGGGTTGGCCCCAGCATTTT.

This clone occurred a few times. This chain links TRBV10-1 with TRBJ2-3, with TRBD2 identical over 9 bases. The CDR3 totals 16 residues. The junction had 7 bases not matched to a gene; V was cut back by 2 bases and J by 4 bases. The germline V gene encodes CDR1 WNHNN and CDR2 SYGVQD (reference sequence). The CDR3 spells CASSEGAGGSPDTQYF. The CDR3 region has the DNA TGCGCCAGCAGTGAGGGCGCGGGAGGGTCCCCAGATACGCAGTATTTT.

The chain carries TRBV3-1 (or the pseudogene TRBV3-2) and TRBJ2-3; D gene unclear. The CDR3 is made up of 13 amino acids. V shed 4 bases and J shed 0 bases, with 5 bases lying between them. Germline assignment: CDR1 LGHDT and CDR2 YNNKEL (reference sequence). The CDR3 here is CASSPHSTDTQYF. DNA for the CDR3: TGTGCCAGCAGCCCACATAGCACAGATACGCAGTATTTT.

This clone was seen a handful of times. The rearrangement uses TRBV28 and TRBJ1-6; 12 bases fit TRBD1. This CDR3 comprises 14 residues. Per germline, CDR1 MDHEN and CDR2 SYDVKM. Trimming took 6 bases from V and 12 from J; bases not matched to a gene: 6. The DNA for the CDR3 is TGTGCCAGCAGGACCGGGACAGGGGGCATACCCCTCCACTTT. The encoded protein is CASRTGTGGIPLHF. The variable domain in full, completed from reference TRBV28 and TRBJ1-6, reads DVKVTQSSRYLVKRTGEKVFLECVQDMDHENMFWYRQDPGLGLRLIYFSYDVKMKEKGDIPEGYSVSREKKERFSLILESASTNQTSMYLCASRTGTGGIPLHFGNGTRLTVT.

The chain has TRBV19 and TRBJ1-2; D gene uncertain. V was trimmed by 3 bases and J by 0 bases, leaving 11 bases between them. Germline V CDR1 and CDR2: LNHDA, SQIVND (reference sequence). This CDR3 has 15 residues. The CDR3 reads CASSIEAGANYGYTF. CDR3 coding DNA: TGTGCCAGTAGTATCGAGGCCGGAGCTAACTATGGCTACACCTTC.

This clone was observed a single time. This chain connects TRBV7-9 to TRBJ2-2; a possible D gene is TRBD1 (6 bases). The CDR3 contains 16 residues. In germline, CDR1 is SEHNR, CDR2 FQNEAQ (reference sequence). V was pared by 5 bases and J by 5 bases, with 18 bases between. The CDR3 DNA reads TGTGCCAGCAGCCCCTCGAGAGGGGGAAATACCGGGGAGCTGTTTTTT. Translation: CASSPSRGGNTGELFF.

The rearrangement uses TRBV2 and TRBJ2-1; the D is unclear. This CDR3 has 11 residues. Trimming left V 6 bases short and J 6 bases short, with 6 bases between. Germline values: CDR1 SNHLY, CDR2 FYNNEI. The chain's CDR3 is CASSLLNEQFF. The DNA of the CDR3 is TGTGCCAGCAGCCTCCTCAATGAGCAGTTCTTC.

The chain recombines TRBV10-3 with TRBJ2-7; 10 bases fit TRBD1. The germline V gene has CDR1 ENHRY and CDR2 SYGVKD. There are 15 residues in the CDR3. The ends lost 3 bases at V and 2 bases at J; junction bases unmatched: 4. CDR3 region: CAISDAGTGAYEQYF. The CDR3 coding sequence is TGTGCCATCAGTGACGCCGGGACAGGGGCCTACGAGCAGTACTTC.